The 21 T cell receptor beta chains below all came from one sample that was sequenced in a study of blood T cells in healthy people across ages. Sample-barcoded 5' priming and a J-beta primer mix drove a second PCR of roughly 6 to 12 cycles. TCRdb independently ran MiXCR on the 5' RACE reads; one entry per CDR3 protein. In the table there are roughly 1,700,000 distinct CDR3 sequences, 28% of which are singletons. The material sequenced was blood. The receptors originated from a woman aged 25 to 45 in good health.

This chain joins TRBV6-5 and TRBJ2-5, with D hard to call. The CDR3 is made up of 13 amino acids. CDR1 is MNHEY and CDR2 is SVGAGI in the germline V gene. Trimming shortened V by 6 bases and J by 4 bases, and 12 bases separated the two germline ends. This chain's CDR3 is CASRRSGGETQYF. The CDR3 DNA sequence: TGTGCCAGCAGACGCTCAGGTGGAGAGACCCAGTACTTC.

This clonotype was seen repeatedly, ten times or more. V gene TRBV5-1 combines with J gene TRBJ2-7, with 7 bases identical to TRBD1. This CDR3 contains 13 residues. Germline V gene sequence: CDR1 SGHRS, CDR2 YFSETQ. The V gene end was trimmed by 3 bases and the J gene end by 3 bases; junction bases not matched to a gene: 3. The CDR3, as DNA: TGCGCCAGCAGCTCGGACAGGTTCTACGAGCAGTACTTC. Its translation is CASSSDRFYEQYF.

This clonotype turned up a few times. DNA for the CDR3: TGTGCCAGCAGCTGGGGGGCGGGAGATTCCTACAATGAGCAGTTCTTC. Protein product: CASSWGAGDSYNEQFF. The chain couples TRBV7-2 to TRBJ2-1; a weak D match, TRBD2 (7 bases). Trimming cost V 4 bases and J 1 base, with 14 bases left between them. The germline V gene has CDR1 SGHTA and CDR2 FQGNSA. The CDR3 covers 16 residues.

The chain employs TRBV30 and TRBJ2-5, with unresolved D. CDR3 length: 14 residues. Trimming took off 4 bases at V and 1 base at J, with 13 bases between the two ends. CDR1 and CDR2 (germline): GTSNPN, SVGIG (reference sequence). The DNA for the CDR3 is TGTGCCTGGAAAGGACGGTTGACCCAAGAGACCCAGTACTTC. It yields the protein CAWKGRLTQETQYF.

This clonotype was seen only a few times. The DNA of the CDR3 is TGCAGTGCTAGCTCTTGGACTAGCGGGAACGTCGGTGAGCAGTTCTTC. It translates to CSASSWTSGNVGEQFF. The gene calls are TRBV20-1 and TRBJ2-1, with TRBD2 matching 12 bases. There are 16 residues in the CDR3. The germline V gene has CDR1 DFQATT and CDR2 SNEGSKA (reference sequence). V was pared by 3 bases and J by 9 bases, with 12 bases of the junction left unmatched.

With respect to this clonotype: Germline and junction disagree at one end, which may indicate a read error. This chain uses TRBV3-1 with TRBJ2-7; D unclear. CDR3 length equals 15 residues. Germline CDR1 and CDR2: LGHDT and YNNKEL (reference sequence). The CDR3 region is CAGSQDRRATYEQYF. The CDR3 bases are TGTGCCGGCAGCCAAGATCGCCGTGCGACCTACGAGCAGTACTTC.

This clonotype has ten or more counts. The gene calls are TRBV29-1 and TRBJ2-1; D could derive from TRBD1 or TRBD2 (5 bases each). The CDR3 runs 13 residues. The V end lost 6 bases, the J end lost 8 bases, and 17 bases lay between the germline ends. From germline, CDR1 is SQVTM and CDR2 ANQGSEA. The DNA for the CDR3 is TGCAGCGTGATTGGGGGATTAGGGGATGAGCAGTTCTTC. Protein: CSVIGGLGDEQFF.

A remark on this clonotype: One end of the junction does not line up with germline, which may come from a read error. The rearrangement links TRBV5-1 to TRBJ2-5, with D tentatively TRBD1 or TRBD2 (5 bases each). CDR3 length equals 15 residues. CDR1 and CDR2 from the germline V gene are SGHRS and YFSETQ. This chain's CDR3 is CTSSQTGPTQETQYF. The CDR3 DNA reads TGTACCAGCAGCCAAACGGGACCTACACAAGAGACCCAGTACTTC.

The sample holds a few counts of this clonotype. This sequence joins TRBV29-1 and TRBJ1-1; TRBD1 is a possible D gene (5 bases). The CDR3 totals 10 residues. Germline V lookup: CDR1 SQVTM, CDR2 ANQGSEA. The CDR3 DNA reads as TGCAGTGTCAGGGAGTTGGAAGCTTTCTTT. As protein: CSVRELEAFF.

Only a few counts were recorded for this clonotype. The J gene is TRBJ2-5, the V gene TRBV27; 7 bases match TRBD2. CDR1 is MNHEY, CDR2 SMNVEV, per germline (reference sequence). V was pared by 1 base and J by 2 bases, with 7 bases of the junction left unmatched. The CDR3 covers 16 residues. In DNA, the CDR3 is TGTGCCAGCAGTTTATGGAGTAGCGGGCATCAAGAGACCCAGTACTTC. This sequence encodes CASSLWSSGHQETQYF.

The V and J genes are TRBV12-5 and TRBJ2-1; unclear D gene. The CDR3 loop spans 14 amino acids. Trimming left V 2 bases short and J 6 bases short, with 11 bases between. CDR1 is LGHNT and CDR2 is FRNRAP in the germline V gene. CDR3 sequence (DNA): TGTGCTAGTGGTTTGTCCCCTAGTCTCAATGAGCAGTTCTTC. Its translation: CASGLSPSLNEQFF.

The chain joins TRBV6-5 to TRBJ2-3; perhaps D is TRBD1 or TRBD2 (6 bases each). The germline V gene encodes CDR1 MNHEY and CDR2 SVGAGI. The CDR3 has 17 residues. Trimming removed 2 bases from V and 1 base from J, with 16 bases in between. CDR3 region: CASSYIRRGLRTDTQYF. The CDR3 DNA reads as TGTGCCAGCAGTTACATTCGCCGGGGGCTTCGCACAGATACGCAGTATTTT.

This rearrangement joins TRBV7-9 to TRBJ2-1, with a weak D call TRBD1 (6 bases). Per the germline V gene, CDR1 is SEHNR and CDR2 is FQNEAQ (reference sequence). This CDR3 region has 14 residues. Trimming took off 8 bases at V and 6 bases at J, with 17 bases between the two ends. The CDR3 DNA reads as TGTGCCAGCTCCGGGACACGAATGATCAATGAGCAGTTCTTC. It translates to CASSGTRMINEQFF.

This clonotype came up many times. The V call is TRBV2, the J call TRBJ2-3; 9 nucleotides match TRBD1. The CDR3 totals 15 residues. Germline-derived CDR1 and CDR2 are SNHLY and FYNNEI. V lost 5 bases, J lost 6 bases, and 9 bases stayed unmatched. CDR3 loop: CASSSPGQGIDTQYF. As DNA, the CDR3 is TGTGCCAGCAGTTCCCCGGGACAGGGAATCGATACGCAGTATTTT.

This clonotype was seen a handful of times. This chain links TRBV27 with TRBJ1-2, with 7 positions matching TRBD1. The germline V gene has CDR1 MNHEY and CDR2 SMNVEV (reference sequence). The CDR3 sequence is 17 residues long. J was trimmed by 1 base and V by 6 bases; bases with no gene match: 14. CDR3 residues: CASSQYGGTEINYGYTF. The CDR3 DNA sequence: TGTGCCAGCAGCCAATATGGAGGGACAGAAATTAACTATGGCTACACCTTC.

The genes are TRBV7-2 and TRBJ2-4; possibly TRBD1 for D (5 bases). Germline assignment: CDR1 SGHTA and CDR2 FQGNSA. The V and J ends lost 1 base and 14 bases respectively, with 12 bases between them. This CDR3 has 12 amino acids. The CDR3 loop is CASSLEGASKYF. In nucleotides, the CDR3 is TGTGCCAGCAGCTTAGAAGGGGCGTCTAAGTACTTC.

In its sample, this clonotype was seen many times. V is TRBV12-3 or TRBV12-4 and J is TRBJ2-1; D is unresolved. The CDR3 sequence is 11 residues long. V was pared by 3 bases and J by 7 bases, with 4 bases between. The CDR3 loop is CASSFTNEQFF. In nucleotides, the CDR3 is TGTGCCAGCAGTTTTACAAATGAGCAGTTCTTC.

This clonotype has only a few counts. This chain connects TRBV12-5 to TRBJ1-1; 7 bases match TRBD1. The germline V gene encodes CDR1 LGHNT and CDR2 FRNRAP. Trimming cost V 1 base and J 5 bases; bases outside gene matches: 4. CDR3 size: 14 residues. The CDR3 spells CASGLEGAWTEAFF. In DNA form, the CDR3 reads TGTGCTAGTGGTTTGGAGGGGGCATGGACTGAAGCTTTCTTT.

This clonotype was detected ten times or more. The rearrangement uses TRBV28 and TRBJ1-2, with TRBD1 as a possible D gene (5 bases). Germline CDR1 MDHEN, CDR2 SYDVKM. This CDR3 has 14 residues. Trimming removed 1 base at V and 9 bases at J, with 15 bases between. The CDR3 region has the DNA TGTGCCAGCAGTTTATTCCAGGGCCGCGGGCGCTACACCTTC. It specifies CASSLFQGRGRYTF.

Concerning this clonotype: At one end, the junction sequence differs from germline, possibly due to a read error. The rearrangement links TRBV9 to TRBJ2-5; weak D call: TRBD2 (6 bases). Germline loops: CDR1 SGDLS, CDR2 YYNGEE. The CDR3 is 13 residues long. Here the CDR3 reads CVSGGLGQETQYF. CDR3 nucleotide sequence: TGTGTCAGCGGAGGGTTGGGACAAGAGACCCAGTACTTC. The variable domain in full, with the rest retrieved from reference TRBV9 and TRBJ2-5, is DSGVTQTPKHLITATGQRVTLRCSPRSGDLSVYWYQQSLDQGLQFLIQYYNGEERAKGNILERFSAQQFPDLHSELNLSSLELGDSALYFCVSGGLGQETQYFGPGTRLLVL.

The V gene is TRBV20-1, the J gene TRBJ2-3, with 7 bases matching TRBD2. This CDR3 is 15 amino acids long. Per germline, CDR1 DFQATT and CDR2 SNEGSKA (reference sequence). V was pared by 6 bases and J by 1 base, with 10 bases of the junction left unmatched. The CDR3: CSAVTSAIGTDTQYF. The CDR3 nucleotides are TGCAGTGCCGTAACTAGCGCCATCGGCACAGATACGCAGTATTTT.